One and the same sample provided the 30 T cell receptor beta chains below, sequenced in a study of blood T cell repertoires in COVID-19. Only in-frame clones appear in the TCRdb table, and some are missing; sequencing was by immunoSEQ multiplex PCR. This table has some 130,000 clones, 86% appearing once. What was sequenced was peripheral blood. Receptor source: a woman aged 70-85 years with COVID-19, enrolled during active disease.

This clone was recorded once. The chain joins TRBV5-1 to TRBJ1-2; TRBD1 matches 8 bases. The germline V gene has CDR1 SGHRS and CDR2 YFSETQ. V was pared by 3 bases and J by 2 bases, with 9 bases of the junction left unmatched. The CDR3 sequence is 16 residues long. Written as DNA, the CDR3 is TGCGCCAGCAGCTGGGCCTCAGGGGGCACCAACTATGGCTACACCTTC. It yields the protein CASSWASGGTNYGYTF.

The rearrangement uses TRBV5-4 and TRBJ2-7, with 9 bases identical to TRBD1. In germline, CDR1 is SGHNT, CDR2 YYREEE (reference sequence). CDR3 length: 16 residues. J gave up 3 bases and V 4 bases, and 11 bases lay outside the gene matches. This chain's CDR3 is CASSVDVGTGIYEQYF. The CDR3 nucleotides are TGTGCCAGCAGCGTCGACGTTGGGACAGGGATCTACGAGCAGTACTTC.

This chain connects TRBV2 to TRBJ2-5; D call uncertain. CDR3 length: 14 amino acids. Germline CDR1 is SNHLY and CDR2 is FYNNEI. The V end was cut by 2 bases, the J end by 0 bases, with 7 bases between. The CDR3 DNA reads TGTGCCAGCAGTGAATCGCAGGACCAAGAGACCCAGTACTTC. This codes for CASSESQDQETQYF.

This chain links TRBV5-1 with TRBJ1-2; D is ambiguous. Germline V gene data show CDR1 as SGHRS and CDR2 as YFSETQ. Trimming shortened V by 5 bases and J by 0 bases, and 8 bases separated the two germline ends. CDR3 length equals 13 residues. In nucleotides, the CDR3 is TGCGCCAGCAGTCTTGACACTAACTATGGCTACACCTTC. This gives the protein CASSLDTNYGYTF.

This clone was detected only a few times. The rearrangement uses TRBV3-1 (or the pseudogene TRBV3-2) and TRBJ2-5; the match to TRBD2 covers 10 bases. CDR1 LGHDT and CDR2 YNNKEL come from the germline V gene (reference sequence). J gave up 5 bases and V 4 bases, and 7 bases lay outside the gene matches. The CDR3 is made up of 15 amino acids. CDR3 bases: TGTGCCAGCAGCCGTAGCGGGGGGTCCTGGGAGACCCAGTACTTC. This sequence encodes CASSRSGGSWETQYF.

This clone has just a few counts. The chain employs TRBV27 and TRBJ1-2; D might be TRBD1 (6 bases). The ends were cut back, 0 bases at V and 0 bases at J, with 11 bases in the middle. The CDR3 is 16 residues long. CDR1 and CDR2 from the germline V gene are MNHEY and SMNVEV (reference sequence). The CDR3 DNA reads TGTGCCAGCAGTTTATCCGGACAGACTTCTAACTATGGCTACACCTTC. Amino acids: CASSLSGQTSNYGYTF.

The count of this clone is one. The chain has TRBV6-1 and TRBJ1-4, with D perhaps TRBD1 (5 bases). V lost 0 bases to trimming and J lost 4 bases, with 6 bases between them. This CDR3 spans 14 amino acids. Germline CDR1 reads MNHNS; CDR2 reads SASEGT. CDR3 protein: CASSEATVNEKLFF. Written as DNA, the CDR3 is TGTGCCAGCAGTGAAGCGACAGTTAATGAAAAACTGTTTTTT.

The rearrangement links TRBV7-2 to TRBJ1-6; 9 bases are shared with TRBD1. This CDR3 has 15 residues. The germline V gene has CDR1 SGHTA and CDR2 FQGNSA. The V segment lost 4 bases and the J segment 7 bases; nucleotides outside the gene matches: 5. CDR3 sequence (DNA): TGTGCCAGCAGCTCAGGGACAGGGACCAATTCACCCCTCCACTTT. This codes for CASSSGTGTNSPLHF.

The chain joins TRBV19 to TRBJ1-1; maybe TRBD1 (6 bases). This CDR3 contains 15 residues. Germline CDR1 and CDR2: LNHDA and SQIVND (reference sequence). Trimming pared 4 bases from V and 4 bases from J, leaving 16 bases between. In DNA form, the CDR3 reads TGTGCCAGTAGTAGGGAGGGGGGAATGAGCACTGAAGCTTTCTTT. Translated: CASSREGGMSTEAFF.

The chain employs TRBV27 and TRBJ1-6; D gene ambiguous. Germline CDR1 MNHEY, CDR2 SMNVEV (reference sequence). V was clipped by 7 bases and J by 0 bases, with 7 bases between them. The length of the CDR3 is 14 residues. CDR3 in amino acids: CASMASSYNSPLHF. CDR3 in DNA: TGTGCCAGCATGGCTAGCTCCTATAATTCACCCCTCCACTTT.

This clone was seen a handful of times. The chain links TRBV11-2 to TRBJ1-5, with 7 bases aligning to TRBD1. CDR1 SGHAT and CDR2 FQNNGV come from the germline V gene. V was clipped by 2 bases and J by 2 bases; unmatched bases: 3. The CDR3 consists of 15 residues. The DNA of the CDR3 is TGTGCCAGCAGCTTAAACACAGGGGGCAATCAGCCCCAGCATTTT. This gives the protein CASSLNTGGNQPQHF. The full variable domain, its missing parts supplied by reference TRBV11-2 and TRBJ1-5, is EAGVAQSPRYKIIEKRQSVAFWCNPISGHATLYWYQQILGQGPKLLIQFQNNGVVDDSQLPKDRFSAERLKGVDSTLKIQPAKLEDSAVYLCASSLNTGGNQPQHFGDGTRLSIL.

The chain couples TRBV7-3 to TRBJ2-1; 14 bases are shared with TRBD2. From germline, CDR1 is SGHTA and CDR2 FQGTGA. There are 19 residues in the CDR3. With 4 bases clipped from V and 1 base from J, the junction kept 9 bases outside the gene matches. CDR3: CASSSPGLAGASSYNEQFF. The CDR3 DNA sequence: TGTGCCAGCAGCTCACCGGGACTAGCGGGGGCCTCTTCCTACAATGAGCAGTTCTTC.

V usage is TRBV5-1 and J usage is TRBJ1-5; D gene uncertain. Germline-derived CDR1 and CDR2 are SGHRS and YFSETQ. V gave up 4 bases and J gave up 1 base, with 18 bases separating them. The CDR3 contains 17 residues. CDR3 sequence (DNA): TGCGCCAGCAGCAGAGGCACGGGGATTACGAGCAATCAGCCCCAGCATTTT. Its protein product is CASSRGTGITSNQPQHF.

The rearrangement joins TRBV5-6 to TRBJ1-5, with 9 bases matching TRBD1. Trimming removed 4 bases from V and 5 bases from J; junction bases left unmatched: 10. CDR1 is SGHDT and CDR2 is YYEEEE in the germline V gene. This CDR3 comprises 16 residues. DNA for the CDR3: TGTGCCAGCAGCGCCGGGACAGGGATAGGCGATCAGCCCCAGCATTTT. It specifies CASSAGTGIGDQPQHF.

This chain joins TRBV28 and TRBJ1-2; tentative D call: TRBD1 (6 bases). Germline V gene data show CDR1 as MDHEN and CDR2 as SYDVKM. CDR3 length: 12 residues. Trimming pared 9 bases from V and 5 bases from J, leaving 13 bases between. The CDR3 DNA is TGTGCCAGTCGGGGGGCCCTTTATGGCTACACCTTC. Its protein is CASRGALYGYTF.

This chain links TRBV10-3 with TRBJ2-1, with 9 positions matching TRBD2. The length of the CDR3 is 17 residues. Germline-derived CDR1 and CDR2 are ENHRY and SYGVKD. V was clipped by 2 bases and J by 5 bases; unmatched bases: 10. CDR3 sequence reads: CAISELSGGPFHNEQFF. As DNA, the CDR3 is TGTGCCATCAGTGAGCTGAGCGGGGGGCCCTTCCACAATGAGCAGTTCTTC.

The rearrangement joins TRBV11-3 to TRBJ2-1; 9 nucleotides line up with TRBD2. V was pared by 5 bases and J by 7 bases, with 15 bases of the junction left unmatched. CDR1 and CDR2 (germline): SGHNT, YENEEA. This CDR3 is 17 amino acids long. CDR3 region: CASSRKGTSSLVNEQFF. CDR3 sequence (DNA): TGTGCCAGCAGCCGAAAGGGGACTAGCAGTTTAGTGAATGAGCAGTTCTTC.

The chain combines TRBV5-6 with TRBJ1-5, with a tentative D call TRBD1 (6 bases). V dropped 4 bases and J dropped 7 bases, with 15 bases sitting between them. CDR3 size: 14 residues. Germline values: CDR1 SGHDT, CDR2 YYEEEE. The DNA for the CDR3 is TGTGCCAGCAGCCAACAGGGTCGTGAGCAGCCCCAGCATTTT. Protein product: CASSQQGREQPQHF.

The J gene is TRBJ2-2, the V gene TRBV19; a possible D gene is TRBD2 (6 bases). Trimming took off 4 bases at V and 4 bases at J, with 16 bases between the two ends. The length of the CDR3 is 16 residues. The germline V gene has CDR1 LNHDA and CDR2 SQIVND (reference sequence). CDR3 DNA: TGTGCCAGTAGTACAGGCATGGGAGGTACCACCGGGGAGCTGTTTTTT. Amino acids: CASSTGMGGTTGELFF.

The genes are TRBV5-1 and TRBJ1-6, with 7 bases aligning to TRBD1. The junction had 8 bases not matched to a gene; V was cut back by 4 bases and J by 7 bases. The CDR3 extends over 15 amino acids. Germline CDR1 is SGHRS and CDR2 is YFSETQ. CDR3: CASSTSQGLNSPLHF. DNA of the CDR3: TGCGCCAGCAGCACCTCACAGGGGTTGAATTCACCCCTCCACTTT.

The chain combines TRBV20-1 with TRBJ2-7; TRBD2 matches at 11 bases. There are 11 residues in the CDR3. The junction had 4 bases not matched to a gene; V was cut back by 6 bases and J by 9 bases. Looked up from germline, CDR1 is DFQATT and CDR2 is SNEGSKA (reference sequence). CDR3 nucleotides: TGCAGTGCCCACCTAGCGGGGGGGCAGTACTTC. This translates into CSAHLAGGQYF.

The V call is TRBV6-5, the J call TRBJ2-7; possible D gene TRBD1, 5 bases. V shed 4 bases and J shed 6 bases, with 10 bases lying between them. CDR3 length equals 12 residues. The germline V gene encodes CDR1 MNHEY and CDR2 SVGAGI. The CDR3 region is CASSSYRLEQYF. The CDR3 DNA reads TGTGCCAGCAGTTCTTACAGGCTCGAGCAGTACTTC.

The chain is built from TRBV6-5 and TRBJ1-5, with unresolved D. Germline V gene data show CDR1 as MNHEY and CDR2 as SVGAGI. V gave up 5 bases and J gave up 5 bases, with 13 bases separating them. The CDR3 loop spans 14 amino acids. CDR3 nucleotide sequence: TGTGCCAGCAGTCCCACGGAGACTTATCAGCCCCAGCATTTT. It codes for CASSPTETYQPQHF.

The table lists this clone with a count of one. The V and J genes are TRBV3-1 (or the pseudogene TRBV3-2) and TRBJ1-1; TRBD1 matches 12 bases. V was clipped by 4 bases and J by 6 bases; unmatched bases: 12. This CDR3 contains 17 residues. From germline, CDR1 is LGHDT and CDR2 YNNKEL (reference sequence). CDR3 loop: CASSLARDRGLGAEAFF. The CDR3 DNA is TGTGCCAGCAGCCTTGCCCGGGACAGGGGGCTAGGTGCTGAAGCTTTCTTT.

This clone has only one observation. V and J are TRBV9 and TRBJ2-1; 10 bases align to TRBD2. The trim removed 4 bases at V and 3 bases at J, leaving 10 bases unmatched. The germline CDR1 and CDR2 sequences are SGDLS and YYNGEE. The CDR3 extends over 17 amino acids. The CDR3 sequence: CASSPNPRTSGYNEQFF. The CDR3 DNA sequence: TGTGCCAGCAGCCCTAACCCTCGGACTAGCGGCTACAATGAGCAGTTCTTC. Combining the CDR3 with reference TRBV9 and TRBJ2-1 gives the whole variable domain DSGVTQTPKHLITATGQRVTLRCSPRSGDLSVYWYQQSLDQGLQFLIQYYNGEERAKGNILERFSAQQFPDLHSELNLSSLELGDSALYFCASSPNPRTSGYNEQFFGPGTRLTVL.

CDR3 DNA: TGTGCCATCAGTAACGGACAGGCGAACACTGAAGCTTTCTTT. The encoded protein is CAISNGQANTEAFF. The chain has TRBV10-3 and TRBJ1-1; TRBD1 matches at 7 bases. Trimming at V came to 5 bases and at J to 1 base, leaving 4 bases not matched to a gene. The CDR3 length is 14 residues. Per germline, CDR1 ENHRY and CDR2 SYGVKD.

The chain employs TRBV28 and TRBJ2-2, with TRBD1 matching over 9 bases. This CDR3 region has 15 residues. CDR1 and CDR2 (germline): MDHEN, SYDVKM. J was trimmed by 4 bases and V by 6 bases; bases with no gene match: 6. CDR3 protein: CASSTGGWGTGELFF. In DNA, the CDR3 is TGTGCCAGCAGCACAGGGGGCTGGGGCACCGGGGAGCTGTTTTTT.

The V call is TRBV6-1, the J call TRBJ2-7; D not resolved. CDR3 length equals 15 residues. V was clipped by 2 bases and J by 0 bases, with 11 bases between them. The germline gives CDR1 MNHNS, CDR2 SASEGT. In nucleotides, the CDR3 is TGTGCCAGCAGTGAATCGTCAGTTCTCTCCTACGAGCAGTACTTC. Amino acids: CASSESSVLSYEQYF.

This chain links TRBV7-9 with TRBJ1-1; 8 positions agree with TRBD1. Germline V gene lookup returns CDR1 SEHNR and CDR2 FQNEAQ (reference sequence). Unmatched junction bases numbered 10, after V lost 11 bases and J lost 5 bases. The CDR3 loop spans 13 amino acids. DNA of the CDR3: TGTGCCTCCCACAGGGGGATAAGGACTGAAGCTTTCTTT. Encoded protein: CASHRGIRTEAFF.

This clone was detected only a few times. The CDR3 DNA follows: TGCGCCAGCAAGAGGACTAGCGGGGACGAAACCCAGTACTTC. Translation gives CASKRTSGDETQYF. The genes are TRBV5-1 and TRBJ2-5; the match to TRBD2 covers 12 bases. This CDR3 has 14 residues. After removal of 6 bases from V and 8 bases from J, the junction contained 8 bases not matched to a gene. Germline V gives CDR1 SGHRS, CDR2 YFSETQ.